This record covers a single T cell receptor beta chain. Its antigen is undetermined. The sample comes from a study of vaccination and CD4 T cells after COVID-19. Across the whole study: A median of around 70 days (range 14 to 241) separated dose two from the taking of post-vaccine samples. Cells were stimulated with overlapping spike peptides from SARS-CoV-2, HCoV-NL63, HCoV-OC43 and HCoV-229E. Study outcomes and limitations: For SARS-CoV-2-reactive clonotypes, the median went from about 20 to 38, a nonsignificant increase. Convalescent patients' clones that were vaccine-specific were spike mono-reactive in 304 of 307 cases.

An Oncomine TCR Beta short-read assay was used to sequence the DNA from cultured CD4+ T cells. Using its own MiXCR run on the PCR reads, TCRdb lists one record per CDR3 protein. The sample includes some 16,000 distinct CDR3 sequences, more than 45% of them seen just once. This CDR3 contains 19 residues. Per the germline V gene, CDR1 is MNHEY and CDR2 is SMNVEV (reference sequence). After removal of 1 base from V and 4 bases from J, the junction contained 11 bases not matched to a gene. Time point of the sample: late sampling 161 to 241 days after vaccination in a few convalescent patients. The treatment here: roughly 11-day PBMC culture with coronavirus spike peptide pools or control peptides (ViraFEST assay).

The chain is built from TRBV27 and TRBJ2-1, with 12 bases that match TRBD2. The receptor was isolated from a human donor who had recovered from COVID-19. Sequenced material: CD4+ T cells from blood, cultured in vitro, taken about 7 months after SARS-CoV-2 vaccination. The CDR3: CASSLWIPSGRALYNEQFF. The DNA for the CDR3 is TGTGCCAGCAGTTTATGGATACCTAGCGGGAGGGCCCTATACAATGAGCAGTTCTTC.